The table lists the clone carrying this T cell receptor (beta chain) with a count of one. This sample is drawn from a study of blood T cell repertoires in COVID-19. Study context: T cells, B-cell-depleted T cells, or PBMCs supplied cDNA or gDNA.

The CDR3 runs to 15 residues. Germline V gene sequence: CDR1 SEHNR, CDR2 FQNEAQ (reference sequence). J gave up 3 bases and V 3 bases, and 6 bases lay outside the gene matches. In the authors' methods: Quantification of nucleated cells was approximated via reference gene primer amplification. Using immunoSEQ multiplex PCR, the repertoire was profiled, and TCRdb retains in-frame clones only, with some absent. The D gene and trimming were derived from the DNA, and the V and J assignments and clone size from that table. The sample has about 160,000 clones, around four fifths seen once. The study assigned cohorts using participant-reported clinical history.

This receptor was taken from a woman aged 45-65 years in a cohort exposed to, infected with or recovered from COVID-19 (not recorded which). The J gene is TRBJ1-1, the V gene TRBV7-9; 8 nucleotides line up with TRBD1. The sample consisted of PBMCs or T cells enriched from blood (not recorded which). DNA of the CDR3: TGTGCCAGCAGCTTTCTAATGACAGGGGACACTGAAGCTTTCTTT. This codes for CASSFLMTGDTEAFF.